The 17 T cell receptor beta chains reported below all come from one sample, sequenced in a study of OX40 agonist ivuxolimab in advanced cancers. Only in-frame clones appear in the TCRdb table, and some are missing; sequencing was by immunoSEQ multiplex PCR. The table includes about 33,000 clones, roughly 84% detected once. The sample in question was CD4+ or CD8+ T cells sorted from blood, obtained in a trial of the OX40 agonist ivuxolimab. The source is an adult with an advanced solid tumor such as melanoma, head and neck, liver or kidney cancer.

This chain connects TRBV7-6 to TRBJ2-3, with TRBD1 as a possible D gene (5 bases). V gave up 4 bases and J gave up 2 bases, with 16 bases separating them. There are 16 residues in the CDR3. Germline V gives CDR1 SGHVS, CDR2 FNYEAQ. The DNA for the CDR3 is TGTGCCAGCAGCTCGGGCGACAGCCGATACACAGATACGCAGTATTTT. Amino acids: CASSSGDSRYTDTQYF.

The CDR3 nucleotides read TGTGCCAGCACCGAACGGCAGGGGGGGAGTTCACCCCTCCACTTT. This codes for CASTERQGGSSPLHF. The rearrangement uses TRBV6-1 and TRBJ1-6; 7 nucleotides line up with TRBD1. With V trimmed by 7 bases and J by 9 bases, 12 bases remained unmatched. The CDR3 has 15 amino acids. Germline V gene sequence: CDR1 MNHNS, CDR2 SASEGT.

This clone was seen a handful of times. V gene TRBV7-9 combines with J gene TRBJ2-7; D possibly corresponds to TRBD2 (6 bases). CDR3 size: 13 residues. Germline assignment: CDR1 SEHNR and CDR2 FQNEAQ (reference sequence). The V and J ends lost 5 bases and 3 bases respectively, with 11 bases between them. The DNA of the CDR3 is TGTGCCAGCAGCCCAAGGGACTTCTACGAGCAGTACTTC. Translating it yields CASSPRDFYEQYF.

The chain recombines TRBV9 with TRBJ2-1, with TRBD2 identical over 7 bases. V was pared by 2 bases and J by 5 bases, with 7 bases of the junction left unmatched. Germline assignment: CDR1 SGDLS and CDR2 YYNGEE. This CDR3 is built from 15 residues. For the CDR3, the DNA is TGTGCCAGCAGCGTGGAGGCTAGCGGTAACAATGAGCAGTTCTTC. As protein: CASSVEASGNNEQFF.

The genes are TRBV27 and TRBJ1-1, with 9 bases fitting TRBD1. The CDR3 consists of 15 residues. V was pared by 6 bases and J by 1 base, with 6 bases of the junction left unmatched. Germline CDR1 is MNHEY and CDR2 is SMNVEV (reference sequence). CDR3 in amino acids: CASRFRQGGNTEAFF. CDR3 nucleotides: TGTGCCAGCAGATTTAGACAGGGGGGGAACACTGAAGCTTTCTTT.

The rearrangement uses TRBV12-5 and TRBJ2-1, with D perhaps matching TRBD1 or TRBD2 (5 bases each). CDR1 LGHNT and CDR2 FRNRAP come from the germline V gene. The germline V and J ends were trimmed by 7 bases and 4 bases, with 17 bases remaining between them. This CDR3 has 15 residues. CDR3 amino acids: CASAMGRGYYNEQFF. CDR3 nucleotides: TGTGCTAGTGCCATGGGACGGGGATATTACAATGAGCAGTTCTTC.

This chain joins TRBV7-4 and TRBJ1-3; TRBD1 matches 9 bases. The CDR3 loop spans 14 amino acids. Per the germline V gene, CDR1 is SGHVT and CDR2 is SQSDAQ. V shed 4 bases and J 4 bases; nucleotides not matched to a gene: 2. In nucleotides, the CDR3 is TGTGCCAGCAGCTCGGACAGGGGAGGAAACACCATATATTTT. Translating it yields CASSSDRGGNTIYF.

Here the CDR3 DNA reads TGTGCCAGCAGCCAACTTGGACAGGGCTACGAGCAGTACTTC. Translated, it gives CASSQLGQGYEQYF. The chain employs TRBV14 and TRBJ2-7; 8 bases map to TRBD1. Germline CDR1 reads SGHDN; CDR2 reads FVKESK. This CDR3 contains 14 residues. The J segment lost 3 bases and the V segment lost 2 bases, leaving 3 bases of the junction unmatched.

The chain employs TRBV9 and TRBJ2-2; D is unresolved. The CDR3 is 13 residues long. Trimming left V 10 bases short and J 3 bases short, with 13 bases between. Germline V CDR1 and CDR2: SGDLS, YYNGEE. This CDR3 is CAGGIGDTGELFF. The CDR3 DNA sequence: TGTGCCGGCGGCATCGGAGACACCGGGGAGCTGTTTTTT. Full variable domain (remainder filled in from reference TRBV9 and TRBJ2-2): DSGVTQTPKHLITATGQRVTLRCSPRSGDLSVYWYQQSLDQGLQFLIQYYNGEERAKGNILERFSAQQFPDLHSELNLSSLELGDSALYFCAGGIGDTGELFFGEGSRLTVL.

This clone turned up a few times. V and J are TRBV7-9 and TRBJ2-1; 8 bases fit TRBD2. The CDR3 totals 14 residues. The trim removed 5 bases at V and 8 bases at J, leaving 8 bases unmatched. Per germline, CDR1 SEHNR and CDR2 FQNEAQ (reference sequence). The CDR3: CASSLGLAFDEQFF. CDR3 nucleotides: TGTGCCAGCAGCCTAGGACTAGCTTTCGATGAGCAGTTCTTC.

This clone was seen more than once but under ten times. The chain couples TRBV4-2 to TRBJ2-7; no firm D call. CDR1 LGHNA and CDR2 YNFKEQ come from the germline V gene. CDR3 length: 14 residues. V lost 3 bases and J 3 bases, leaving 12 bases between the germline ends. The CDR3 nucleotides read TGTGCCAGCAGCCAGACGGTCGCGAACTACGAGCAGTACTTC. Protein sequence: CASSQTVANYEQYF.

CDR3 region: CAWGQNTGELFF. CDR3 nucleotide sequence: TGTGCCTGGGGACAGAACACCGGGGAGCTGTTTTTT. The rearrangement joins TRBV30 to TRBJ2-2; D is perhaps TRBD1 (5 bases). V lost 5 bases to trimming and J lost 1 base, with 5 bases between them. Germline V gives CDR1 GTSNPN, CDR2 SVGIG (reference sequence). The CDR3 has 12 amino acids.

The rearrangement joins TRBV6-5 to TRBJ2-2, with D maybe TRBD1 (6 bases). The CDR3 spans 14 residues. The germline CDR1 and CDR2 sequences are MNHEY and SVGAGI. V was trimmed by 2 bases and J by 4 bases, leaving 8 bases between them. CDR3 sequence reads: CASSYNRATGELFF. For the CDR3, the DNA is TGTGCCAGCAGTTACAACAGGGCCACCGGGGAGCTGTTTTTT.

The V and J genes are TRBV7-9 and TRBJ2-1, with a tentative D call TRBD1 (6 bases). From germline, CDR1 is SEHNR and CDR2 FQNEAQ (reference sequence). There are 14 residues in the CDR3. V was clipped by 1 base and J by 3 bases, with 7 bases between them. CDR3 nucleotides: TGTGCCAGCAGCTTAGGGGACAACTACAATGAGCAGTTCTTC. It encodes CASSLGDNYNEQFF. Full variable domain (missing parts from reference TRBV7-9 and TRBJ2-1): DTGVSQNPRHKITKRGQNVTFRCDPISEHNRLYWYRQTLGQGPEFLTYFQNEAQLEKSRLLSDRFSAERPKGSFSTLEIQRTEQGDSAMYLCASSLGDNYNEQFFGPGTRLTVL.

This rearrangement joins TRBV6-5 to TRBJ1-1; D is uncertain. Germline CDR1 reads MNHEY; CDR2 reads SVGAGI. Trimming removed 5 bases from V and 2 bases from J, with 6 bases in between. This CDR3 contains 12 residues. CDR3 DNA: TGTGCCAGCAGTGATTCTAACACTGAAGCTTTCTTT. Translated: CASSDSNTEAFF.

This sequence joins TRBV18 and TRBJ2-3; 7 bases match TRBD2. Germline CDR1 is KGHSH and CDR2 is LQKENI. V lost 0 bases, J lost 4 bases, and 4 bases stayed unmatched. The CDR3 is 15 residues long. The CDR3 DNA is TGTGCCAGCTCACCACCGGGACTAATGGCAGATACGCAGTATTTT. This codes for CASSPPGLMADTQYF. The variable domain in full, with the rest retrieved from reference TRBV18 and TRBJ2-3, is NAGVMQNPRHLVRRRGQEARLRCSPMKGHSHVYWYRQLPEEGLKFMVYLQKENIIDESGMPKERFSAEFPKEGPSILRIQQVVRGDSAAYFCASSPPGLMADTQYFGPGTRLTVL.

This chain links TRBV19 with TRBJ2-1; 7 bases agree with TRBD2. This CDR3 is 15 amino acids long. With 5 bases clipped from V and 3 bases from J, the junction kept 7 bases outside the gene matches. Germline V lookup: CDR1 LNHDA, CDR2 SQIVND (reference sequence). The CDR3 DNA sequence: TGTGCCAGTAGTTCCGCGGGAGCGGTCTACAATGAGCAGTTCTTC. Encoded protein: CASSSAGAVYNEQFF.